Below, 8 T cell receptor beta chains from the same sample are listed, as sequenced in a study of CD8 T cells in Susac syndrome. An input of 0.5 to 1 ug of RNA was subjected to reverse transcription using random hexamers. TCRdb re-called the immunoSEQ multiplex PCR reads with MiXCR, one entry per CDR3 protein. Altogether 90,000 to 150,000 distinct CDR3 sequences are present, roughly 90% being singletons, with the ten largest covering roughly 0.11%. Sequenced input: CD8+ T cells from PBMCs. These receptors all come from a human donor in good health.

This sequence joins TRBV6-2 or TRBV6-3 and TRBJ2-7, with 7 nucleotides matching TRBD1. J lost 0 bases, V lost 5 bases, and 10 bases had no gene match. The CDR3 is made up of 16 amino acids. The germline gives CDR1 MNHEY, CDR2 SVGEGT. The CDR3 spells CASSHGPGTASYEQYF. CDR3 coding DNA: TGTGCCAGCAGTCACGGCCCCGGGACAGCCTCCTACGAGCAGTACTTC.

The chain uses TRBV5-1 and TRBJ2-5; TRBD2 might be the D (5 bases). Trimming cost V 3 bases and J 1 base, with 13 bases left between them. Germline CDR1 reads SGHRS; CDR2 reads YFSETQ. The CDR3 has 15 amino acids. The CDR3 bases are TGCGCCAGCAGCTCTCGGGGTGTCAGCCAAGAGACCCAGTACTTC. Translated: CASSSRGVSQETQYF.

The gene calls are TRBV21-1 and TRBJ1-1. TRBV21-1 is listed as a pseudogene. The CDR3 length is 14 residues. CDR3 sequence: CASCHLGLNTEAFF. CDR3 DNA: TGTGCCAGCTGTCATCTGGGCCTGAACACTGAAGCTTTCTTT.

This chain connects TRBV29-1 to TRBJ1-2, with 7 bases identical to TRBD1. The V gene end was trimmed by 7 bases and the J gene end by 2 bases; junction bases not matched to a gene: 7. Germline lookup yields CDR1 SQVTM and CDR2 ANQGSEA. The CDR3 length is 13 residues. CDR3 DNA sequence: TGCAGCGGACTACACAGGGGAAACTATGGCTACACCTTC. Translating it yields CSGLHRGNYGYTF.

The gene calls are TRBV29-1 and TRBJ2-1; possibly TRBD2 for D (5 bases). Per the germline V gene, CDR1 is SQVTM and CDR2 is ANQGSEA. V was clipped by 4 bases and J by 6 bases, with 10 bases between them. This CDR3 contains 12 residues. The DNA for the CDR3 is TGCAGCGTTGGTACGGGGATCAATGAGCAGTTCTTC. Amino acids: CSVGTGINEQFF.

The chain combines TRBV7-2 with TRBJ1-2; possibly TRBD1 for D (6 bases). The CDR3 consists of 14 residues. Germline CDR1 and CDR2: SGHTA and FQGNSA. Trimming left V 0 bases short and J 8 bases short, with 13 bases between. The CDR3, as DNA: TGTGCCAGCAGCTTAGCCCGGACAGCCGAAGGCTACACCTTC. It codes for CASSLARTAEGYTF.

The CDR3 loop reads CASSPPVGEQFF. CDR3 sequence (DNA): TGTGCCAGCAGTCCCCCGGTCGGTGAGCAGTTCTTC. The V call is TRBV12-3 or TRBV12-4, the J call TRBJ2-1; D remains unclear. CDR3 length: 12 residues. V shed 5 bases and J shed 9 bases, with 11 bases lying between them.

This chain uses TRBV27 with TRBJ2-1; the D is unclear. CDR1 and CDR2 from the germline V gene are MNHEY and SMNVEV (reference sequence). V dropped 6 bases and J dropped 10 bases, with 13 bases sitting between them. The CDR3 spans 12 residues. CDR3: CASRRRRWEQFF. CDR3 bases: TGTGCCAGCAGGCGCAGGCGATGGGAGCAGTTCTTC.